These T cell receptor beta chains were read from a single sample in a study of blood T cells in healthy people across ages. TCRdb used MiXCR to reprocess the 5' RACE reads, holding one entry per CDR3 protein. The table has over 1,500,000 distinct CDR3 sequences, approximately 50% seen once. Sample: blood. The receptor source for this set is a woman between 40 and 55 years old in good health. Both conserved end residues are part of each CDR3. The order of the fields is V gene, D gene, J gene, clone size, CDR3 protein, CDR3 DNA. D genes are given only for firm matches. Some rows mark clone size as missing; the rest say once, few, many or name a class of expanded clone.

TRBV2	TRBD2	TRBJ2-7	NA	CASRVAGAYEQYF	TGTGCCAGCAGGGTAGCGGGGGCCTACGAGCAGTACTTC
TRBV25-1	NA	TRBJ2-1	NA	CASSEVGGPAYNEQFF	TGTGCCAGCAGTGAAGTCGGGGGGCCGGCTTACAATGAGCAGTTCTTC
TRBV5-1	TRBD1	TRBJ2-3	NA	CASSLRDSSSDTQYF	TGCGCCAGCAGCCTCCGGGACAGCTCATCAGATACGCAGTATTTT
TRBV10-2	TRBD1	TRBJ1-2	NA	CASSGQGGTYYGYTF	TGCGCCAGCAGTGGACAGGGTGGCACCTACTATGGCTACACCTTC
TRBV7-9	NA	TRBJ2-4	NA	CASSPNPGWVNIQYF	TGTGCCAGCAGTCCCAACCCGGGGTGGGTAAACATTCAGTACTTC
TRBV7-2	TRBD1	TRBJ2-5	NA	CASSFDRGRRETQYF	TGTGCCAGCAGCTTCGACAGGGGGCGCCGAGAGACCCAGTACTTC
TRBV20-1	TRBD1	TRBJ2-3	NA	CSQQGAEHTQYF	TGCAGTCAACAGGGGGCAGAACATACGCAGTATTTT
TRBV6-2/TRBV6-3	TRBD1	TRBJ2-6	NA	CASRTGGHGANVLTF	TGTGCCAGCAGAACAGGGGGCCATGGGGCCAACGTCCTGACTTTC
TRBV3-1	TRBD1	TRBJ2-1	NA	CASSPGQIPDEQFF	TGTGCCAGCAGCCCGGGACAGATACCTGATGAGCAGTTCTTC
TRBV29-1	TRBD1	TRBJ1-2	NA	CSVAGQEDFYGYTF	TGCAGCGTTGCCGGACAGGAGGACTTCTATGGCTACACCTTC
TRBV3-1	NA	TRBJ1-4	NA	CASSQVAGNEKLFF	TGTGCCAGCAGCCAAGTTGCCGGGAATGAAAAACTGTTTTTT
TRBV20-1	TRBD2	TRBJ2-5	NA	CSAQPGTRETQYF	TGCAGTGCTCAACCCGGGACTAGAGAGACCCAGTACTTC
TRBV20-1	NA	TRBJ2-5	NA	CSASSLSKPRETQYF	TGCAGTGCTAGTTCGCTCTCAAAGCCGAGGGAGACCCAGTACTTC
TRBV12-3/TRBV12-4	NA	TRBJ1-5	NA	CASSLRDDYNQPQHF	TGTGCCAGCAGTTTACGGGACGACTACAATCAGCCCCAGCATTTT
TRBV4-3	TRBD1	TRBJ2-5	NA	CASSRAQGAGETQYF	TGCGCCAGCAGCCGCGCACAGGGGGCAGGCGAGACCCAGTACTTC
TRBV6-4	NA	TRBJ1-2	NA	CASSDLGVYTF	TGTGCCAGCAGTGACTTGGGGGTCTACACCTTC
TRBV7-2	NA	TRBJ2-3	NA	CASSSAKGGDTQYF	TGTGCCAGCAGCTCTGCGAAGGGAGGAGATACGCAGTATTTT
TRBV7-2	NA	TRBJ2-1	NA	CASSQQLNNEQFF	TGTGCCAGCAGTCAGCAATTAAACAATGAGCAGTTCTTC
TRBV20-1	TRBD1	TRBJ2-7	NA	CSASSGQGAYEQYF	TGCAGTGCTAGCTCGGGACAGGGGGCCTACGAGCAGTACTTC
TRBV20-1	TRBD2	TRBJ2-3	NA	CSATLAGGQDTQYF	TGCAGTGCCACTCTAGCGGGGGGGCAAGATACGCAGTATTTT
TRBV28	NA	TRBJ1-5	NA	CASSLGYRQVGNQPQHF	TGTGCCAGCAGTTTAGGATACCGACAGGTAGGGAATCAGCCCCAGCATTTT
TRBV4-3	TRBD1	TRBJ1-6	NA	CASGQTGGTGESPLHF	TGCGCCAGCGGCCAAACCGGCGGGACAGGGGAATCACCCCTCCACTTT
TRBV9	TRBD1	TRBJ1-2	few	CASRGTGGDDYTF	TGTGCCAGCAGAGGGACAGGGGGCGATGACTACACCTTC
TRBV27	NA	TRBJ1-6	NA	CASSHTSSYNSPLHF	TGTGCCAGCAGTCACACCAGCTCCTATAATTCACCCCTCCACTTT
TRBV7-2	TRBD2	TRBJ2-3	few	CASSLTAGGTDTQYF	TGTGCCAGCAGCTTGACCGCGGGGGGCACAGATACGCAGTATTTT
TRBV20-1	NA	TRBJ2-7	few	CSATTGMFSYEQYF	TGCAGTGCTACTACAGGGATGTTTTCCTACGAGCAGTACTTC
TRBV5-1	NA	TRBJ2-5	NA	CASSLAPTISGRGEMETQYF	TGCGCCAGCAGCTTGGCCCCTACTATCAGCGGACGCGGGGAGATGGAGACCCAGTACTTC
TRBV6-2/TRBV6-3	NA	TRBJ1-6	NA	CASSYPGRDNSPLHF	TGTGCCAGCAGTTACCCCGGACGGGATAATTCACCCCTCCACTTT
TRBV18	TRBD2	TRBJ2-7	NA	CASSPPASGADFSYNEQYF	TGTGCCAGCTCACCACCGGCTAGCGGGGCAGACTTCTCCTACAATGAGCAGTACTTC
TRBV20-1	NA	TRBJ1-2	few	CSAKGTPYGYTF	TGCAGTGCTAAGGGGACTCCGTATGGCTACACCTTC
TRBV5-5	TRBD1	TRBJ1-2	NA	CASSYTPGQLNYGYTF	TGTGCCAGCAGCTATACCCCGGGACAGCTTAACTATGGCTACACCTTC
TRBV10-3	NA	TRBJ1-4	few	CATGRGNEKLFF	TGTGCCACCGGGAGGGGTAATGAAAAACTGTTTTTT
TRBV6-1	NA	TRBJ1-2	few	CASRGAIRGYTF	TGTGCCAGCCGGGGGGCGATCCGTGGCTACACCTTC
TRBV18	NA	TRBJ2-1	once	CASSPSQGGETQFF	TGTGCCAGCTCACCCTCACAGGGTGGAGAGACCCAGTTCTTC
TRBV7-7	NA	TRBJ2-3	few	CASSPVQTSTDTQYF	TGTGCTAGCAGTCCAGTGCAGACGAGCACAGATACGCAGTATTTT
TRBV6-5	TRBD1	TRBJ2-5	NA	CASSYRGRRQETQYF	TGTGCCAGCAGTTACAGGGGGCGGCGTCAAGAGACCCAGTACTTC
TRBV3-1	NA	TRBJ1-6	NA	CASSPNGQNSPLHF	TGTGCCAGCAGCCCGAATGGGCAGAATTCACCCCTCCACTTT
TRBV5-1	TRBD1	TRBJ2-5	NA	CASSRIDRVAFHEQYF	TGCGCCAGCAGCCGTATCGACAGGGTCGCATTCCATGAGCAGTACTTC
TRBV6-2/TRBV6-3	NA	TRBJ2-1	NA	CASSYLGRGNEQFF	TGTGCCAGCAGTTACCTCGGGCGGGGCAATGAGCAGTTCTTC
TRBV29-1	NA	TRBJ2-7	NA	CSVTQPTSYEQYF	TGCAGCGTTACACAACCTACCTCCTACGAGCAGTACTTC
TRBV7-8	TRBD2	TRBJ2-5	once	CASSLVEPVAGGFYNEQYF	TGTGCCAGCAGCTTAGTGGAGCCTGTAGCGGGGGGGTTTTACAATGAGCAGTACTTC
TRBV7-9	TRBD2	TRBJ2-5	NA	CASSWSGRLAGIETQYF	TGTGCCAGCAGCTGGAGTGGTCGGCTAGCGGGGATAGAGACCCAGTACTTC
TRBV24-1	TRBD1	TRBJ2-1	few	CATSDPGTGGAYNEQFF	TGTGCCACCAGTGACCCCGGGACAGGGGGTGCCTACAATGAGCAGTTCTTC
TRBV10-3	NA	TRBJ1-2	few	CAIKADSAANYGYTF	TGTGCCATCAAGGCGGACAGCGCCGCTAACTATGGCTACACCTTC
TRBV10-3	TRBD1	TRBJ2-7	NA	CAISEPGQADEQYF	TGTGCCATCAGTGAGCCGGGACAGGCGGACGAGCAGTACTTC
TRBV4-2	NA	TRBJ1-1	few	CASSPGSEAFF	TGTGCCAGCAGCCCCGGGTCCGAAGCTTTCTTT